This entry concerns a single TCR beta chain. Its target is not known. Trimming shortened V by 3 bases and J by 0 bases, and 15 bases separated the two germline ends. The CDR3 consists of 16 residues. Germline V gene sequence: CDR1 KGHSH, CDR2 LQKENI. Assay: immunoSEQ multiplex PCR; the TCRdb copy retains only in-frame clones and omits some. In the table there are over 60,000 clones, around 86% of which are singletons. This specimen comes from a study of radiotherapy plus CTLA-4 blockade in lung cancer. The study's findings and limits: Subsequent to radiotherapy plus ipilimumab, tumor-derived TCR clones underwent expansion in blood.

The chain is built from TRBV18 and TRBJ2-7; a possible D gene is TRBD1 (6 bases). The sequence came from a human donor with non-small cell lung cancer that progressed on radiotherapy plus ipilimumab. The sequencing here drew on peripheral blood, taken from a patient treated with radiotherapy plus ipilimumab. The CDR3 loop is CASSPGAPLSSYEQYF. The CDR3 DNA sequence: TGTGCCAGCTCACCGGGGGCTCCACTGAGCTCCTACGAGCAGTACTTC. Based on the CDR3 plus reference TRBV18 and TRBJ2-7, the full variable domain is NAGVMQNPRHLVRRRGQEARLRCSPMKGHSHVYWYRQLPEEGLKFMVYLQKENIIDESGMPKERFSAEFPKEGPSILRIQQVVRGDSAAYFCASSPGAPLSSYEQYFGPGTRLTVT.